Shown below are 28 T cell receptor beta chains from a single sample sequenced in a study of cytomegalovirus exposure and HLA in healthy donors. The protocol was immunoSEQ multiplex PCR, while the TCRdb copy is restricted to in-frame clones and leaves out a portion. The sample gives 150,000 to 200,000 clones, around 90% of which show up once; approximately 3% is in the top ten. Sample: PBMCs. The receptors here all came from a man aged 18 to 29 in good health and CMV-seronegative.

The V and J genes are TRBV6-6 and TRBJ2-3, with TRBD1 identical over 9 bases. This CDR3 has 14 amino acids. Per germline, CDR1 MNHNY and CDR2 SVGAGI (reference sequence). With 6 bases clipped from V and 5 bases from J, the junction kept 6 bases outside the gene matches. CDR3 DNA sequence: TGTGCCAGCAGAACCGGGACAGGGTTAGATACGCAGTATTTT. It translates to CASRTGTGLDTQYF.

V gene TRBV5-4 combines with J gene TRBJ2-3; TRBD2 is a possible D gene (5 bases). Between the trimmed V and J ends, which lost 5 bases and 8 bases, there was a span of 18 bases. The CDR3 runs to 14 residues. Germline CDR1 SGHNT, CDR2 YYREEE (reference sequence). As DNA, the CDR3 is TGTGCCAGCAGTCCCGACTATGAGTGGGTTACGCAGTATTTT. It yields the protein CASSPDYEWVTQYF. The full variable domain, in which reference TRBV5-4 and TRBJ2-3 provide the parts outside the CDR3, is ETGVTQSPTHLIKTRGQQVTLRCSSQSGHNTVSWYQQALGQGPQFIFQYYREEENGRGNFPPRFSGLQFPNYSSELNVNALELDDSALYLCASSPDYEWVTQYFGPGTRLTVL.

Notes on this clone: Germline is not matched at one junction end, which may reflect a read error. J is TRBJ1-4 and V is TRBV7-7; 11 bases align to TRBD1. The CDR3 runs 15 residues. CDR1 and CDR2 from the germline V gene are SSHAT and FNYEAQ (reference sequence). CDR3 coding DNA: TGTGCTAGCAGCGAAACGGGACAGGGGGATGAAAAACTGTTTTTT. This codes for CASSETGQGDEKLFF.

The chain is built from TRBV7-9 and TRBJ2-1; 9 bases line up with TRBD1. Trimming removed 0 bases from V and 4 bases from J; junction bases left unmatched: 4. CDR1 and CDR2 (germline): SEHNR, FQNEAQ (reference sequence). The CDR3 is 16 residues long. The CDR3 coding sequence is TGTGCCAGCAGCTTAGCCTACAGGGGGCGTTACAATGAGCAGTTCTTC. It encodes CASSLAYRGRYNEQFF.

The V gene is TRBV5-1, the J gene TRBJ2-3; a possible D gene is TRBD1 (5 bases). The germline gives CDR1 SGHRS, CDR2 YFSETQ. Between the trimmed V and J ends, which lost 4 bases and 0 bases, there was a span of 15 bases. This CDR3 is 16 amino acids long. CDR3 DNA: TGCGCCAGCAGCGAAACCCGACAGCGTAGCACAGATACGCAGTATTTT. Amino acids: CASSETRQRSTDTQYF. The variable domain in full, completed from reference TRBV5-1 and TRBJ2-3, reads KAGVTQTPRYLIKTRGQQVTLSCSPISGHRSVSWYQQTPGQGLQFLFEYFSETQRNKGNFPGRFSGRQFSNSRSEMNVSTLELGDSALYLCASSETRQRSTDTQYFGPGTRLTVL.

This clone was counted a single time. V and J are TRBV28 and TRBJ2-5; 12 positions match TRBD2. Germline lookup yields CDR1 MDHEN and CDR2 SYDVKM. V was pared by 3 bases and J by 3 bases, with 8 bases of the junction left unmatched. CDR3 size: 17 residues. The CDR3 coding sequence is TGTGCCAGCAGTTTTGGGCTAGCGGGGGGGCTTGAAGAGACCCAGTACTTC. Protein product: CASSFGLAGGLEETQYF.

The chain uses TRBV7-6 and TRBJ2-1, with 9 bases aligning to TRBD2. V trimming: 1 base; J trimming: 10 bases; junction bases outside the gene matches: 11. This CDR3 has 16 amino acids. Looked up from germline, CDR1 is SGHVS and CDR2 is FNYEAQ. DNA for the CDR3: TGTGCCAGCAGCTTAGTAGTTAGCGGGAGTCTAGGCGAGCAGTTCTTC. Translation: CASSLVVSGSLGEQFF. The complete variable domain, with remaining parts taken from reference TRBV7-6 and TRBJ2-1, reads GAGVSQSPRYKVTKRGQDVALRCDPISGHVSLYWYRQALGQGPEFLTYFNYEAQQDKSGLPNDRFSAERPEGSISTLTIQRTEQRDSAMYRCASSLVVSGSLGEQFFGPGTRLTVL.

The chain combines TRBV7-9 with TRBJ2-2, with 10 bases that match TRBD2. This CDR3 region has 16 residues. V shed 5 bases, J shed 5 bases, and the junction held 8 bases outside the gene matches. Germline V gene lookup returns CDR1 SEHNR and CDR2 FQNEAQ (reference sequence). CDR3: CASSAKPGLATGELFF. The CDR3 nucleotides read TGTGCCAGCAGCGCGAAACCGGGACTAGCGACCGGGGAGCTGTTTTTT.

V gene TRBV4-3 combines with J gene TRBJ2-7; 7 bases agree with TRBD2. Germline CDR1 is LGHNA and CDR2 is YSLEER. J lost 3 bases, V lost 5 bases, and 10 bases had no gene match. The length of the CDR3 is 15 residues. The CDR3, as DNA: TGCGCCAGCAGCAGGCACGGGACTAATCTCTACGAGCAGTACTTC. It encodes CASSRHGTNLYEQYF.

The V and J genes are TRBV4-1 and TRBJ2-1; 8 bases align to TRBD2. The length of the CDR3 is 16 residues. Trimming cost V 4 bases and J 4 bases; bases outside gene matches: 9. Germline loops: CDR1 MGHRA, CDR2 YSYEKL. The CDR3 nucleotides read TGCGCCAGCAGCCGGGGGGTAGCGGGATCATACAATGAGCAGTTCTTC. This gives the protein CASSRGVAGSYNEQFF.

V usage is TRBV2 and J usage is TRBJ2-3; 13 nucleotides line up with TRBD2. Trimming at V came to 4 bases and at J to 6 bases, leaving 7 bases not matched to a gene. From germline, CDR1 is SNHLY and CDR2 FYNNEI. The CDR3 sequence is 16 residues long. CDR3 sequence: CASSGLAGGGSDTQYF. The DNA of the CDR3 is TGTGCCAGCAGTGGACTAGCGGGGGGAGGGTCTGATACGCAGTATTTT.

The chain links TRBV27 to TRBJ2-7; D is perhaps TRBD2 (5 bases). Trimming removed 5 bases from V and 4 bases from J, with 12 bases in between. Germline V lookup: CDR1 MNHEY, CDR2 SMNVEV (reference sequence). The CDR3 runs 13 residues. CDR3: CASSLGRGYEQYF. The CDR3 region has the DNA TGTGCCAGCAGTCTCGGACGAGGGTACGAGCAGTACTTC.

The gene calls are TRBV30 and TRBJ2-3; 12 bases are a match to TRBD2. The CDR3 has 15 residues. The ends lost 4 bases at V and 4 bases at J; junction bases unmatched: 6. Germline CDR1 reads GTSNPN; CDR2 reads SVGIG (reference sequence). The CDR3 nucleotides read TGTGCCTGGACCGCACTAGCGGGAGGTCCAGATACGCAGTATTTT. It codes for CAWTALAGGPDTQYF.

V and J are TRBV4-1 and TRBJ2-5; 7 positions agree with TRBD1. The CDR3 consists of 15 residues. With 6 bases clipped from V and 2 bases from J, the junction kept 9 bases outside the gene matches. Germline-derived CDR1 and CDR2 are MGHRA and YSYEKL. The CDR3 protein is CASSPGTVGQETQYF. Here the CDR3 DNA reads TGCGCCAGCAGTCCCGGGACAGTAGGACAAGAGACCCAGTACTTC.

The DNA of the CDR3 is TGTGCCAGTAGTATCGAGGGGAACACTGAAGCTTTCTTT. Amino acid sequence: CASSIEGNTEAFF. The V gene is TRBV19, the J gene TRBJ1-1, with D uncertain. The CDR3 consists of 13 residues. Trimming left V 3 bases short and J 1 base short, with 6 bases between. Looked up from germline, CDR1 is LNHDA and CDR2 is SQIVND (reference sequence).

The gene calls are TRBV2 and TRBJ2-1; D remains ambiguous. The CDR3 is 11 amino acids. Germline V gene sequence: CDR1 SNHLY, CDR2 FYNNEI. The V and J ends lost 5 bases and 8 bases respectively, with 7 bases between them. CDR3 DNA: TGTGCCAGCAGTTTTCCCGATGAGCAGTTCTTC. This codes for CASSFPDEQFF. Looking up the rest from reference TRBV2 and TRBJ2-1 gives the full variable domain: EPEVTQTPSHQVTQMGQEVILRCVPISNHLYFYWYRQILGQKVEFLVSFYNNEISEKSEIFDDQFSVERPDGSNFTLKIRSTKLEDSAMYFCASSFPDEQFFGPGTRLTVL.

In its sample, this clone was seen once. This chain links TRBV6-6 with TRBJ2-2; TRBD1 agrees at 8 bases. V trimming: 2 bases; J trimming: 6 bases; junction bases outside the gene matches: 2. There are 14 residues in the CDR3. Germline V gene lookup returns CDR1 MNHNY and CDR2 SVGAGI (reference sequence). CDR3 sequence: CASSYLGQAGELFF. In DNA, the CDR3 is TGTGCCAGCAGTTACCTGGGACAGGCCGGGGAGCTGTTTTTT.

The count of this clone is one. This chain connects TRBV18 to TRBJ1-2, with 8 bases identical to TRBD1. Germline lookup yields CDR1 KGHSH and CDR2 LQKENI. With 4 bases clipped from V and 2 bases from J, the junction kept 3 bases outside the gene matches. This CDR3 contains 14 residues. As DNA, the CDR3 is TGTGCCAGCTCACGAGACAGGGGAAACTATGGCTACACCTTC. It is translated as CASSRDRGNYGYTF.

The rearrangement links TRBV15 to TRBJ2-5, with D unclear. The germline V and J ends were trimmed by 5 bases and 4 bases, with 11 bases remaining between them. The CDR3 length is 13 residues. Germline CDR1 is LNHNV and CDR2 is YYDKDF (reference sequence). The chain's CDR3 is CATSPNSGETQYF. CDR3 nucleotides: TGTGCCACCAGCCCAAACTCGGGAGAGACCCAGTACTTC.

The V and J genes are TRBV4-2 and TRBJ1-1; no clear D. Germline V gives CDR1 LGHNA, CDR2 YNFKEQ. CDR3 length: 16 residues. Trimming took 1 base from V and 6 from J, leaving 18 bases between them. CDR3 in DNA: TGTGCCAGCAGCCAAGGGGCCTCGAAGTCCACTGCTGAAGCTTTCTTT. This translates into CASSQGASKSTAEAFF.

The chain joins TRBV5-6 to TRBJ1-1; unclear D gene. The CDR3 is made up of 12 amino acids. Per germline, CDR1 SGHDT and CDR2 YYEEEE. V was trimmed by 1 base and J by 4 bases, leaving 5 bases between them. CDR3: CASSLSGTEAFF. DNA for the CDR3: TGTGCCAGCAGCTTGTCGGGCACTGAAGCTTTCTTT.

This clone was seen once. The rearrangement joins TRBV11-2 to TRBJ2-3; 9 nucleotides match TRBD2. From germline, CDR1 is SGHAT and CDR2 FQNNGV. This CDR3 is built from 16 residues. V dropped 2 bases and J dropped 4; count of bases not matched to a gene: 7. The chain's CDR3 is CASSLLSGRYPDTQYF. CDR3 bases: TGTGCCAGCAGCTTACTCAGCGGGAGGTACCCAGATACGCAGTATTTT.

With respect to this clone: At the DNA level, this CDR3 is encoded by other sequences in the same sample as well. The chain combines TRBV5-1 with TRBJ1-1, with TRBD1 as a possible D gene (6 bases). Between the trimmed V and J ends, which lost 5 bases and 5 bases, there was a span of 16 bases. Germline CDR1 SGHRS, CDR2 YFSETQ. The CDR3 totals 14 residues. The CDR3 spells CASSLSGQGTEAFF. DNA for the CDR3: TGCGCCAGCAGTTTAAGTGGGCAGGGGACTGAAGCTTTCTTT.

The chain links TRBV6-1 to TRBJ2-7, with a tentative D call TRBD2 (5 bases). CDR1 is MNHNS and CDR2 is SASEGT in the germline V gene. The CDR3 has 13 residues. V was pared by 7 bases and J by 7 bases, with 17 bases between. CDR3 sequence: CASTTGLELEQYV. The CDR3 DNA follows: TGTGCCAGCACCACCGGACTGGAACTGGAGCAGTACGTC.

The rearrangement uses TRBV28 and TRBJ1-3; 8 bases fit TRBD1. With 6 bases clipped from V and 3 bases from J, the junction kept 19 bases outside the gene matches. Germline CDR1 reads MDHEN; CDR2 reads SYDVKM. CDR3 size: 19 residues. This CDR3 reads CASSPMGQGALVDGNTIYF. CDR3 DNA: TGTGCCAGCAGCCCTATGGGGCAGGGGGCATTAGTAGATGGAAACACCATATATTTT.

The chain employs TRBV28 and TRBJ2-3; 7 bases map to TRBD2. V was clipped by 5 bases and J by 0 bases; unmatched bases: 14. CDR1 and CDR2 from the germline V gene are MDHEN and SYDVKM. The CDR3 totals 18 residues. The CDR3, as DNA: TGTGCCAGCAGTCAAGAATGGACCCTAGCGGCTAGCACAGATACGCAGTATTTT. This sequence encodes CASSQEWTLAASTDTQYF.

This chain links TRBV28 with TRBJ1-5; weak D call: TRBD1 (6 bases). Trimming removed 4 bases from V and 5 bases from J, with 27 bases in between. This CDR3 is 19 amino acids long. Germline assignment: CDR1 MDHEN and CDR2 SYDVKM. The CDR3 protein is CASSSPLTGQNVMDQPQHF. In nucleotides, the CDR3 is TGTGCCAGCAGTTCACCACTAACCGGACAGAATGTTATGGATCAGCCCCAGCATTTT.

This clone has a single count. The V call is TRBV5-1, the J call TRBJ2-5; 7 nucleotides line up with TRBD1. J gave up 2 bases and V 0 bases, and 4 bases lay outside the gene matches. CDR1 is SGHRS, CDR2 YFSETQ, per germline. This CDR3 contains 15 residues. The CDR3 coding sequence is TGCGCCAGCAGCTTGGGACAGGGCGGGCAAGAGACCCAGTACTTC. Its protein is CASSLGQGGQETQYF.